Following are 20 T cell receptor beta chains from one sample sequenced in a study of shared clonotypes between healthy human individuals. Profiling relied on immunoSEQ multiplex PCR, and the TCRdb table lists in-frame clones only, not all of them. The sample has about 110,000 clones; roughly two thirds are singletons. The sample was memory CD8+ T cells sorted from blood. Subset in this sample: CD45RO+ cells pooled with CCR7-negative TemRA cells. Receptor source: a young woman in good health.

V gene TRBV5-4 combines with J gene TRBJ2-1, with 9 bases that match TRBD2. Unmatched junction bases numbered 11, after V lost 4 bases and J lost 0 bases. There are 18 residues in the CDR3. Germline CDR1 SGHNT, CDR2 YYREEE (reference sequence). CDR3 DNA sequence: TGTGCCAGCAGCCACCGACTAGCGGCCCAGAGCTCCTACAATGAGCAGTTCTTC. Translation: CASSHRLAAQSSYNEQFF.

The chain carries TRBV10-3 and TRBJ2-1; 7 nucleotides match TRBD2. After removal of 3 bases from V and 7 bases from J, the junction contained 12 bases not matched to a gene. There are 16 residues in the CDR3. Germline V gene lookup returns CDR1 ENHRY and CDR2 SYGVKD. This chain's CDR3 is CAISEGSGVSRNEQFF. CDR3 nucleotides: TGTGCCATCAGTGAAGGGAGCGGGGTGAGTAGAAATGAGCAGTTCTTC.

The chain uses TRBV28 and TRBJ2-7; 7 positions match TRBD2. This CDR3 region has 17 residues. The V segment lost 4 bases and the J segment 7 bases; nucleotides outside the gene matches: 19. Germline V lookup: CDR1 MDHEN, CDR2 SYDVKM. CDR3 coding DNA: TGTGCCAGCAGTTGGGGGGGAACCCAGACGGAGAGCAGTGAGCAGTACTTC. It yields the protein CASSWGGTQTESSEQYF.

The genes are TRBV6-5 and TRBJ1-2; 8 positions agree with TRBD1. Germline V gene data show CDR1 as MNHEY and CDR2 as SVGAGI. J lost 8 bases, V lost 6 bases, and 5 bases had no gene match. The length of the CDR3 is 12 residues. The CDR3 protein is CASRRQGRGYTF. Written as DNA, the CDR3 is TGTGCCAGCAGACGACAGGGGCGCGGCTACACCTTC.

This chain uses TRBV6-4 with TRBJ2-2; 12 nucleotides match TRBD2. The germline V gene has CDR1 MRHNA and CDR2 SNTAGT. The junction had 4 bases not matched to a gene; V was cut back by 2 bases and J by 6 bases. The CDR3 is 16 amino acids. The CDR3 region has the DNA TGTGCCAGCAGTGACCTGACTAGCGGGAGACCCGGGGAGCTGTTTTTT. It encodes CASSDLTSGRPGELFF.

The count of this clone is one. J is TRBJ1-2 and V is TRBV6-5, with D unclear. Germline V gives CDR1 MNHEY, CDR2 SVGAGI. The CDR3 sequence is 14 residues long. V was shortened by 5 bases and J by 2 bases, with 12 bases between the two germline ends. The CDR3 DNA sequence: TGTGCCAGCAGTCCTCATAACTGGAACTATGGCTACACCTTC. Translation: CASSPHNWNYGYTF.

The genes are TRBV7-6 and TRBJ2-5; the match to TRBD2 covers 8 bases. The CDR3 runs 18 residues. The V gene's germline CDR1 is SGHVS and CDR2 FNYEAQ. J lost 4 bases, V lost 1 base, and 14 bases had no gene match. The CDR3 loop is CASSLVLAGPLFGETQYF. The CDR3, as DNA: TGTGCCAGCAGCTTAGTCCTAGCGGGTCCCCTGTTCGGAGAGACCCAGTACTTC.

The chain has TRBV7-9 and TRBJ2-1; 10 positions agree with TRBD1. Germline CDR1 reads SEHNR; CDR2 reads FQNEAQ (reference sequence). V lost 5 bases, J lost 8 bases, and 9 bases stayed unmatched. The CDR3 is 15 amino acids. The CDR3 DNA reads TGTGCCAGCAGCATGGGGACAGGGGAACCGGATGAGCAGTTCTTC. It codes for CASSMGTGEPDEQFF.

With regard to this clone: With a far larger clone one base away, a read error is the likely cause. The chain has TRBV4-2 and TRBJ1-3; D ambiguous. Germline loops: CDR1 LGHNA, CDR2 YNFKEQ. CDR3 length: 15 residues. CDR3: CVSSQGLGEGNTIYF. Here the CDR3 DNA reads TGTGTCAGCAGCCAAGGACTTGGGGAAGGAAACACCATATATTTT.

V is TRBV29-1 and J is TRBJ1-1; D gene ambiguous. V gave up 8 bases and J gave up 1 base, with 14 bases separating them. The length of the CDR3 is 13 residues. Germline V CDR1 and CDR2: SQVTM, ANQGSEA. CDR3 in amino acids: CSSETETNTEAFF. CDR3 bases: TGCAGCTCTGAAACAGAGACGAACACTGAAGCTTTCTTT.

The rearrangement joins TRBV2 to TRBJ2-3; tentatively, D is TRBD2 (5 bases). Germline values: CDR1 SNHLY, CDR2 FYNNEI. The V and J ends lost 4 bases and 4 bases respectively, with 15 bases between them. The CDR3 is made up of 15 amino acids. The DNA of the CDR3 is TGTGCCAGCAGTGGGTTTAGCGCTGGGGCAGATACGCAGTATTTT. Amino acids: CASSGFSAGADTQYF.

The DNA of the CDR3 is TGTGCCAGCAGTGACAGGGCCTCGGGCGGGGAGCTGTTTTTT. Encoded protein: CASSDRASGGELFF. The V and J genes are TRBV6-4 and TRBJ2-2; no reliable D call. V was pared by 2 bases and J by 7 bases, with 11 bases between. CDR1 and CDR2 (germline): MRHNA, SNTAGT. The CDR3 is made up of 14 amino acids.

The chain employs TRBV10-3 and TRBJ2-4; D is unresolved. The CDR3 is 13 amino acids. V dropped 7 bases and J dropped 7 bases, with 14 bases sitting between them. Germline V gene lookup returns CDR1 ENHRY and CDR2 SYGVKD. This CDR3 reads CAIKALLGNIQYF. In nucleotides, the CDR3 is TGTGCCATCAAGGCCCTACTCGGTAACATTCAGTACTTC.

CDR3 nucleotide sequence: TGTGCCAGCAGCCTTTCTCCGACAGGGCTGACTTCTTTTTATGGCTACACCTTC. Translation: CASSLSPTGLTSFYGYTF. V and J are TRBV28 and TRBJ1-2; TRBD1 matches at 7 bases. CDR1 MDHEN and CDR2 SYDVKM come from the germline V gene. CDR3 length: 18 amino acids. With V trimmed by 6 bases and J by 5 bases, 21 bases remained unmatched.

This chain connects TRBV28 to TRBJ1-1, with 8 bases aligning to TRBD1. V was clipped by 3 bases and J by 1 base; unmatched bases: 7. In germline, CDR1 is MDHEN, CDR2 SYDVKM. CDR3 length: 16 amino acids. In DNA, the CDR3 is TGTGCCAGCAGTTTGGTTGGACAGGGACAGAACACTGAAGCTTTCTTT. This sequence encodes CASSLVGQGQNTEAFF.

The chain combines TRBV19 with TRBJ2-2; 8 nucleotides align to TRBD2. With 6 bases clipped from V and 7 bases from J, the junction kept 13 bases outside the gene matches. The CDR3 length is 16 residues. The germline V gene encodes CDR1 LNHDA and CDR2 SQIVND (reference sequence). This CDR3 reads CASSPGRVGRYGELFF. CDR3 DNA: TGTGCCAGTAGCCCCGGGAGGGTCGGGCGTTACGGGGAGCTGTTTTTT.

The CDR3 DNA follows: TGTGCCAGCTCACAACTTCGACACTACGAGCAGTACTTC. This encodes CASSQLRHYEQYF. This rearrangement joins TRBV18 to TRBJ2-7; D remains unclear. CDR1 KGHSH and CDR2 LQKENI come from the germline V gene. The V end lost 4 bases, the J end lost 3 bases, and 10 bases lay between the germline ends. The CDR3 contains 13 residues.

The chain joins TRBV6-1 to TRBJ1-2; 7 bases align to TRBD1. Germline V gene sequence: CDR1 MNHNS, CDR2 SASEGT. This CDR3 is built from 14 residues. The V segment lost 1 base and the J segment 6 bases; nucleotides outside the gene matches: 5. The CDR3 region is CASSEEGTAHGYTF. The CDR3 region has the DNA TGTGCCAGCAGTGAAGAAGGGACAGCTCATGGCTACACCTTC.

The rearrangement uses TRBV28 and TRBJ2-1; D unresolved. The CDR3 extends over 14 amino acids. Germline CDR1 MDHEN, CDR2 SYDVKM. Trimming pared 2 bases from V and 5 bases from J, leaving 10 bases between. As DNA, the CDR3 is TGTGCCAGCAGTTTAGCGTACACTCACAATGAGCAGTTCTTC. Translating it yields CASSLAYTHNEQFF.

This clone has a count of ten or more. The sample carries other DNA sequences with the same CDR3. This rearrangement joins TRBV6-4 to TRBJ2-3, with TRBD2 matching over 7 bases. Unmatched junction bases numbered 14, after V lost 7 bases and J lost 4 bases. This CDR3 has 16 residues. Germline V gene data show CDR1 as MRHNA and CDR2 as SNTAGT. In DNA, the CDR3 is TGTGCCAGCACGCTAAGTGCGGGGGATCGGGCAGATACGCAGTATTTT. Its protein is CASTLSAGDRADTQYF.